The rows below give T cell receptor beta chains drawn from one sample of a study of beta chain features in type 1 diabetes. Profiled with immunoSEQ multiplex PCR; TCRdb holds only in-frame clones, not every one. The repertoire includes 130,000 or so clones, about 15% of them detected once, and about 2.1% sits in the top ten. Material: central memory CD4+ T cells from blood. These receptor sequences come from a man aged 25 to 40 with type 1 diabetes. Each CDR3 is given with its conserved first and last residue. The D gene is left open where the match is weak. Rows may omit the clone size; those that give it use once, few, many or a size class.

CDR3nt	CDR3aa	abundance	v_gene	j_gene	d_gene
TGTGCCAGCAGCCACCTCAAGGGGGACAGGGCCTATTTT	CASSHLKGDRAYF	.	TRBV4-2	TRBJ1-4	TRBD1
TGTGCCAGCAGCCACCCCCGACAGGGGGCTGAGAGAGTGGTCTTC	CASSHPRQGAERVVF	few	TRBV7-8	TRBJ2-7	TRBD1
TGTGCCAGTAGTATCCCAGGCACAGATACGCAGTATTTT	CASSIPGTDTQYF	many	TRBV19	TRBJ2-3	.
TGTGCCAGCAACCCAGACAGACGGCAGTACTTC	CASNPDRRQYF	many	TRBV21-1	TRBJ2-7	.
TGTGCCAGCAGCATAGACAGGGGTCGGGAAAAACTGTTTTTT	CASSIDRGREKLFF	.	TRBV5-6	TRBJ1-4	TRBD1
TGCAGCGTGGATACTGGGGCCAACGTCCTGACTTTC	CSVDTGANVLTF	.	TRBV29-1	TRBJ2-6	.
TGTGCCTCAGGCGGGACAGGGGCCTACAATGAGCAGTTCTTC	CASGGTGAYNEQFF	.	TRBV6-5	TRBJ2-1	TRBD1
TGTGCCTGGAGTGTTTCCCCCATAGGGTTCTATGGCTACACCTTC	CAWSVSPIGFYGYTF	many	TRBV30	TRBJ1-2	.
TGTGCTAGCAGCTTGACCTGGGGCGGGGAGCTGTTTTTT	CASSLTWGGELFF	few	TRBV7-7	TRBJ2-2	.
TGTGCCAGTAGGCTCAGGGAGGGCAGCTACGAGCAGTACTTC	CASRLREGSYEQYF	.	TRBV19	TRBJ2-7	TRBD2
TGTGCCAGCAGCTTTTCCGATTACAATGAGCAGTTCTTC	CASSFSDYNEQFF	.	TRBV11-2	TRBJ2-1	.
TGCGCCAGCAGCTCGACAGGGGGCGCCAGTGGCTACACCTTC	CASSSTGGASGYTF	.	TRBV5-1	TRBJ1-2	TRBD1
TGTGCCAGCAGCTTAGATGCTGGGGGCTACGAGCAGTACTTC	CASSLDAGGYEQYF	many	TRBV7-2	TRBJ2-7	.
TGTGCCATCAGCAACCAGACCTATGGCTACACCTTC	CAISNQTYGYTF	.	TRBV10-3	TRBJ1-2	.
TGTGCCAGCAGCCAAGATATGGGTTATGGCTACACCTTC	CASSQDMGYGYTF	.	TRBV7-2	TRBJ1-2	.
TGTGCCTGCCCCAGGAATTCGGGCAATCAGCCCCAGCATTTT	CACPRNSGNQPQHF	.	TRBV30	TRBJ1-5	.
TGTGCCAGCAACGGCAGGCCATATGAAAAACTGTTTTTT	CASNGRPYEKLFF	few	TRBV2	TRBJ1-4	.
TGTGCCAGCAGCCACCGGACTAGCCCAGAGACCCAGTACTTC	CASSHRTSPETQYF	once	TRBV9	TRBJ2-5	TRBD2
TGTGCCAGCAGTCCAGGGCTAGTTGGTCGGAATGAGCAGTTCTTC	CASSPGLVGRNEQFF	.	TRBV6-5	TRBJ2-1	.
TGTGCCACCAGCAGAGTCGGGGCCTCCGTGGGCACAGATACGCAGTATTTT	CATSRVGASVGTDTQYF	few	TRBV15	TRBJ2-3	.
TGTGCCAGCTCGCACAGGACGTCCTCCTACAATGAGCAGTTCTTC	CASSHRTSSYNEQFF	.	TRBV18	TRBJ2-1	.
TGTGCCAGCAGTGGGGGACCCGGGGCCATCACCCAAGGGTCGGCAGATACGCAGTATTTT	CASSGGPGAITQGSADTQYF	.	TRBV6-1	TRBJ2-3	.
TGTGCCAGCAGCCCCCCGTTTAGACAAGGGGACGAGCAGTACTTC	CASSPPFRQGDEQYF	.	TRBV7-9	TRBJ2-7	.
TGTGCCAGCAGCTTCAGTCCGAGGGCGGAAGAGACCCAGTACTTC	CASSFSPRAEETQYF	.	TRBV7-2	TRBJ2-5	.
TGCAGCGCCGACACTTGGGTAGGCGATGGCTACACCTTC	CSADTWVGDGYTF	few	TRBV29-1	TRBJ1-2	.